The present TCR beta chain was sequenced within a study of cytomegalovirus exposure and HLA in healthy donors. 60 Vbeta and 13 Jbeta primers were used in PCR. Original handling: Roughly 10 million shared chains were among approximately 87 million unique TCR beta chains counted in a later analysis. This table comes from immunoSEQ multiplex PCR, and its TCRdb copy is limited to in-frame clones, with some not included. V and J calls and clone size are given by that table; D and trimming were obtained from the DNA. The sample has 100,000 or so clones; about 80% are singletons. The table lists this clone with a few counts. The CDR3 totals 15 residues. The germline V gene has CDR1 SGHTA and CDR2 FQGNSA. Trimming removed 0 bases at V and 6 bases at J, with 12 bases between.

The sample consisted of PBMCs. The chain links TRBV7-2 to TRBJ2-1; D possibly corresponds to TRBD1 (6 bases). The TCR comes from a man aged 25-45 years in good health and CMV-seronegative. CDR3 region: CASSLAPGQLNEQFF. The CDR3 region has the DNA TGTGCCAGCAGCTTAGCGCCCGGACAGCTCAATGAGCAGTTCTTC.